Listed below are T cell receptor beta chains from one sample, sequenced in a study of blood T cell repertoires in COVID-19. The method was immunoSEQ multiplex PCR; TCRdb's version includes in-frame clones alone and lacks a portion of them. Of around 200,000 clones listed, around 88% are singletons. The sample comprised peripheral blood. The receptors originated from a man aged 40-50 years with active or convalescent COVID-19. Each CDR3 is given with its conserved first and last residue. D genes are given only for firm matches. The size field is filled for only some rows; it gives once, few, many or a size class.

v_gene	abundance	d_gene	j_gene	CDR3aa	CDR3nt
TRBV14	few	.	TRBJ1-1	CASSRSAGREAFF	TGTGCCAGCAGCCGAAGTGCAGGGAGGGAAGCTTTCTTT
TRBV30	.	TRBD2	TRBJ2-3	CAWSGGTSGSTDTQYF	TGTGCCTGGAGTGGCGGGACTAGCGGTAGCACAGATACGCAGTATTTT
TRBV5-6	.	.	TRBJ1-5	CASSFYRDDQPQHF	TGTGCCAGCAGCTTTTACAGGGATGACCAGCCCCAGCATTTT
TRBV11-2	.	.	TRBJ2-5	CASSLDTGSRSQYF	TGTGCCAGCAGCTTAGATACTGGGAGTAGATCCCAGTACTTC
TRBV2	.	TRBD2	TRBJ2-7	CASRRETSGSYEQYF	TGTGCCAGCAGGAGGGAGACTAGCGGGAGCTACGAGCAGTACTTC
TRBV6-1	.	TRBD1	TRBJ1-6	CASSDRGSSYNSPLHF	TGTGCCAGCAGTGACAGGGGGAGCTCCTATAATTCACCCCTCCACTTT
TRBV4-1	.	.	TRBJ1-2	CASSQAQANYGYTF	TGCGCCAGCAGCCAAGCTCAGGCTAACTATGGCTACACCTTC
TRBV30	.	.	TRBJ1-1	CAWRRGGNTEAFF	TGTGCCTGGAGGCGGGGGGGGAACACTGAAGCTTTCTTT
TRBV5-5	.	.	TRBJ2-6	CASSIISGANVLTF	TGTGCCAGCAGCATCATCTCTGGGGCCAACGTCCTGACTTTC
TRBV6-6	.	.	TRBJ2-7	CASSPGSNPSEQYF	TGTGCCAGCAGTCCCGGGAGTAACCCTTCCGAGCAGTACTTC
TRBV6-1	.	.	TRBJ1-3	CASSATRPRNSGNTIYF	TGTGCCAGCAGTGCGACGAGGCCTAGGAACTCTGGAAACACCATATATTTT
TRBV30	.	.	TRBJ2-7	CAWSVQAGHHEQYF	TGTGCCTGGAGTGTACAGGCAGGGCACCACGAGCAGTACTTC
TRBV7-6	.	.	TRBJ2-5	CASSLGQVGETQYF	TGTGCCAGCAGCTTAGGACAGGTCGGGGAGACCCAGTACTTC
TRBV7-9	.	.	TRBJ2-7	CASSLSETGPYEQYF	TGTGCCAGCAGCTTATCTGAGACAGGACCCTACGAGCAGTACTTC
TRBV6-1	.	.	TRBJ2-7	CASREDSYYEQYF	TGTGCCAGCAGAGAAGACAGTTACTACGAGCAGTACTTC
TRBV15	.	.	TRBJ1-6	CATSRDGQGYNSPLHF	TGTGCCACCAGCAGAGATGGCCAGGGTTATAATTCACCCCTCCACTTT
TRBV19	.	.	TRBJ1-5	CASSSTESYQPQHF	TGTGCCAGTAGCTCGACAGAATCCTATCAGCCCCAGCATTTT
TRBV25-1	.	.	TRBJ2-7	CASSNTRGLQEQYF	TGTGCCAGCAGCAATACAAGGGGACTTCAGGAGCAGTACTTC
TRBV12-3/TRBV12-4	.	.	TRBJ2-1	CASRTAVVNEQFF	TGTGCCAGCAGAACAGCGGTTGTAAATGAGCAGTTCTTC
TRBV30	.	.	TRBJ2-4	CAWSVQGGSLTYF	TGTGCCTGGAGTGTACAGGGTGGCAGCCTGACGTACTTC
TRBV19	.	TRBD2	TRBJ2-1	CASSSGGDYNEQFF	TGTGCCAGTTCAAGCGGGGGGGACTACAATGAGCAGTTCTTC
TRBV10-3	.	.	TRBJ1-3	CAISGAVLSGNTIYF	TGTGCCATCAGTGGGGCAGTCCTCTCTGGAAACACCATATATTTT
TRBV6-5	.	.	TRBJ1-1	CASKSPPGRNTEAFF	TGTGCCAGCAAATCGCCCCCCGGGAGGAACACTGAAGCTTTCTTT
TRBV30	.	TRBD1	TRBJ1-1	CAWSRQGNTEAFF	TGTGCCTGGAGTAGACAGGGGAACACTGAAGCTTTCTTT
TRBV29-1	.	.	TRBJ2-2	CSVGTIWPTGELFF	TGCAGCGTTGGTACCATTTGGCCCACCGGGGAGCTGTTTTTT
TRBV4-3	few	.	TRBJ1-2	CASSQEGSQGFSYGYTF	TGCGCCAGCAGCCAAGAAGGCTCCCAGGGGTTTTCTTATGGCTACACCTTC
TRBV7-6	.	TRBD1	TRBJ2-7	CASSLGDRVLVEQYF	TGTGCCAGCAGCTTAGGGGACAGGGTGCTTGTCGAGCAGTACTTC
TRBV21-1	.	.	TRBJ2-2	CASTGRGHAGELFF	TGTGCCAGCACGGGTAGGGGCCATGCCGGGGAGCTGTTTTTT
TRBV5-1	once	.	TRBJ2-5	CASSNPTEETQYF	TGCGCCAGCAGCAACCCTACAGAAGAGACCCAGTACTTC